What follows are 22 T cell receptor beta chains derived from one specimen sequenced in a study of regulatory T cells in long-lasting Graves disease. Stated time point: persistent/refractory GD, antithyroid drugs over 5 years with positive TRAb. PBMC-extracted RNA yielded the TCR library. Arm-PCR with iRepertoire HTBI primers amplified the CDR3 regions for these TCR beta libraries. TCRdb independently ran MiXCR on the multiplex PCR reads; one entry per CDR3 protein. This table has 400,000 or so distinct CDR3 sequences, 20% to 25% appearing once. The input for sequencing was peripheral blood mononuclear cells (PBMCs), taken when the disease was refractory, from a patient treated with antithyroid drugs. Receptor source: a female donor with Graves disease.

This clonotype was recorded a few times. The chain is built from TRBV9 and TRBJ2-7; the D gene is possibly TRBD2 (6 bases). Germline V gene sequence: CDR1 SGDLS, CDR2 YYNGEE. The CDR3 covers 15 residues. V shed 0 bases and J shed 2 bases, with 12 bases lying between them. The CDR3, as DNA: TGTGCCAGCAGCGTAGGTAGCGGCTCTACCTACGAGCAGTACTTC. Translation gives CASSVGSGSTYEQYF.

The chain has TRBV2 and TRBJ1-2; D not certain. Between the trimmed V and J ends, which lost 6 bases and 4 bases, there was a span of 18 bases. The CDR3 has 15 residues. Per the germline V gene, CDR1 is SNHLY and CDR2 is FYNNEI. CDR3 amino acids: CASSLGLASSYGYTF. The CDR3 nucleotides read TGTGCCAGCAGCTTAGGCCTCGCCAGCAGCTATGGCTACACCTTC.

In its sample, this clonotype was seen many times. The chain employs TRBV6-1 and TRBJ1-5; a possible D gene is TRBD1 (6 bases). V lost 6 bases to trimming and J lost 6 bases, with 15 bases between them. Germline values: CDR1 MNHNS, CDR2 SASEGT. The CDR3 extends over 14 amino acids. The CDR3 region is CASSERGGPQPQHF. Written as DNA, the CDR3 is TGTGCCAGCAGCGAAAGGGGGGGCCCTCAGCCCCAGCATTTT.

This clonotype was found many times. This rearrangement joins TRBV11-2 to TRBJ2-7; TRBD1 or TRBD2 may be the D gene (6 bases each). Trimming stripped 4 bases from V and 2 bases from J, with 12 bases between. This CDR3 has 14 residues. CDR1 is SGHAT and CDR2 is FQNNGV in the germline V gene. The DNA of the CDR3 is TGTGCCAGCAGCTCAAATGGGGGGCCCTACGAGCAGTACTTC. As protein: CASSSNGGPYEQYF.

This clonotype was detected only a few times. V gene TRBV10-3 combines with J gene TRBJ2-1, with D possibly TRBD1 on 8 matching bases. Germline loops: CDR1 ENHRY, CDR2 SYGVKD. Trimming removed 0 bases at V and 8 bases at J, with 17 bases between. The CDR3 has 16 residues. CDR3 sequence (DNA): TGTGCCATCAGTGAGTCGACAGGGGAGGGTGGGGATGAGCAGTTCTTC. It translates to CAISESTGEGGDEQFF.

This clonotype has a count of ten or more. The chain links TRBV27 to TRBJ2-5, with a weak D call TRBD2 (5 bases). The germline gives CDR1 MNHEY, CDR2 SMNVEV (reference sequence). V lost 1 base, J lost 2 bases, and 11 bases lay in between. The CDR3 covers 15 residues. CDR3 nucleotide sequence: TGTGCCAGCAGTTTATGGCGTGGGGAGCAAGAGACCCAGTACTTC. This translates into CASSLWRGEQETQYF.

Many counts were recorded for this clonotype. The chain combines TRBV15 with TRBJ1-2; D not resolved. The germline V and J ends were trimmed by 1 base and 3 bases, with 9 bases remaining between them. The CDR3 length is 14 residues. The germline V gene has CDR1 LNHNV and CDR2 YYDKDF (reference sequence). CDR3 protein: CATSRGTSYYGYTF. The CDR3 bases are TGTGCCACCAGCAGAGGGACGTCCTACTATGGCTACACCTTC.

This clonotype was observed a few times. The J gene is TRBJ2-4, the V gene TRBV12-3 or TRBV12-4, with TRBD1 matching 10 bases. V trimming: 3 bases; J trimming: 1 base; junction bases outside the gene matches: 3. This CDR3 comprises 16 residues. For the CDR3, the DNA is TGTGCCAGCAGTTTGGAGGGACAGGGGGCCAAAAACATTCAGTACTTC. As protein: CASSLEGQGAKNIQYF.

This sequence joins TRBV19 and TRBJ1-1; D remains unclear. V was pared by 4 bases and J by 4 bases, with 13 bases between. Germline-derived CDR1 and CDR2 are LNHDA and SQIVND (reference sequence). There are 14 residues in the CDR3. Here the CDR3 reads CASSSGVFSTEAFF. The CDR3 DNA follows: TGTGCCAGTAGTAGTGGAGTTTTTAGCACTGAAGCTTTCTTT. Combining the CDR3 with reference TRBV19 and TRBJ1-1 gives the whole variable domain DGGITQSPKYLFRKEGQNVTLSCEQNLNHDAMYWYRQDPGQGLRLIYYSQIVNDFQKGDIAEGYSVSREKKESFPLTVTSAQKNPTAFYLCASSSGVFSTEAFFGQGTRLTVV.

This clonotype was seen many times. The chain is built from TRBV7-9 and TRBJ2-7, with 7 bases fitting TRBD2. This CDR3 is 13 amino acids long. With V trimmed by 1 base and J by 7 bases, 4 bases remained unmatched. Germline CDR1 and CDR2: SEHNR and FQNEAQ (reference sequence). CDR3 nucleotide sequence: TGTGCCAGCAGCTTAGGCGGGAGCTGGGAGCAGTACTTC. Translating gives CASSLGGSWEQYF.

About this clonotype: A much larger clone lies one base from this, so it may be a read error. This chain uses TRBV6-5 with TRBJ2-5, with D perhaps TRBD2 (6 bases). This CDR3 region has 14 residues. Germline V gene data show CDR1 as MNHEY and CDR2 as SVGAGI. CDR3: CACSSEGIQETQYF. The CDR3 DNA sequence: TGTGCCTGCAGTTCGGAGGGGATCCAAGAGACCCAGTACTTC.

The J gene is TRBJ1-3, the V gene TRBV7-9; no definite D call. The germline V gene has CDR1 SEHNR and CDR2 FQNEAQ (reference sequence). V lost 1 base, J lost 1 base, and 11 bases lay in between. This CDR3 region has 16 residues. CDR3 DNA sequence: TGTGCCAGCAGCTTAGAATGGTCTGATTCTGGAAACACCATATATTTT. It is translated as CASSLEWSDSGNTIYF.

This clonotype was detected only once. The chain joins TRBV19 to TRBJ2-7; 9 bases fit TRBD1. Losses at the gene ends were 4 bases for V and 6 bases for J; bases not matched to a gene: 7. The CDR3 sequence is 14 residues long. CDR1 and CDR2 from the germline V gene are LNHDA and SQIVND (reference sequence). The CDR3 region has the DNA TGTGCCAGTAGTAGGAGGGGACAGGGACTCGAGCAGTACTTC. Encoded protein: CASSRRGQGLEQYF.

This clonotype was recorded a few times. J is TRBJ1-1 and V is TRBV9, with D hard to call. Per germline, CDR1 SGDLS and CDR2 YYNGEE. This CDR3 region has 13 residues. Deletions cut 0 bases from V and 3 bases from J, with 6 bases between. The CDR3 here is CASSVAGYTEAFF. Written as DNA, the CDR3 is TGTGCCAGCAGCGTAGCCGGATACACTGAAGCTTTCTTT.

This chain uses TRBV20-1 with TRBJ2-7; no definite D call. The J call may not be correct, given that the DNA end is closer to TRBJ2-5. There are 14 residues in the CDR3. Germline CDR1 DFQATT, CDR2 SNEGSKA (reference sequence). In nucleotides, the CDR3 is TGCAGTGCTAGATCCGTGTGGTCCCTGGAGACCCAGTACTTC. Amino acid sequence: CSARSVWSLETQYF.

There are a few counts of this clonotype. The chain couples TRBV7-7 to TRBJ1-4; D may be TRBD1 (6 bases). CDR1 is SSHAT and CDR2 is FNYEAQ in the germline V gene (reference sequence). CDR3 length: 15 residues. CDR3 nucleotides: TGTGCTACCCTCGGGGGATCGGGGGCAAAGGAAAAACTGTTTTTT. Translation gives CATLGGSGAKEKLFF.

V gene TRBV6-5 combines with J gene TRBJ2-2; D perhaps matches TRBD2 (6 bases). CDR3 size: 15 residues. The germline CDR1 and CDR2 sequences are MNHEY and SVGAGI. Trimming stripped 4 bases from V and 4 bases from J, with 13 bases between. The CDR3 DNA follows: TGTGCCAGCAGTTCATTCCTAGCGATCACCGGGGAGCTGTTTTTT. Its protein is CASSSFLAITGELFF.

This clonotype was counted ten times or more. This chain's CDR3 is CAWKIRDRRNEKLFF. CDR3 bases: TGTGCCTGGAAAATCCGGGACCGACGTAATGAAAAACTGTTTTTT. The chain joins TRBV30 to TRBJ1-4; possibly TRBD1 for D (5 bases). In germline, CDR1 is GTSNPN, CDR2 SVGIG (reference sequence). Trimming took 4 bases from V and 4 from J, leaving 16 bases between them. The CDR3 runs 15 residues.

A remark on this clonotype: This may be a read error: a much more frequent sequence differs by one nucleotide. The conserved final phenylalanine or tryptophan is absent from the CDR3, which likely points to a read error. The CDR3 region has the DNA TGTGCCAGCAGCGCCCGGACAGGGGTTAACTATGGCTACACCCTC. Translation gives CASSARTGVNYGYTL. The chain links TRBV7-8 to TRBJ1-2; 9 bases map to TRBD1. The CDR3 is 15 amino acids. In germline, CDR1 is SGHVS, CDR2 FQNEAQ. V trimming: 5 bases; J trimming: 1 base; junction bases outside the gene matches: 5.

The V call is TRBV7-9, the J call TRBJ1-2, with no clear D. The germline V gene encodes CDR1 SEHNR and CDR2 FQNEAQ (reference sequence). The CDR3 totals 14 residues. The ends were cut back, 1 base at V and 3 bases at J, with 9 bases in the middle. The CDR3 region is CASSLVSADYGYTF. The CDR3 DNA reads as TGTGCCAGCAGCTTAGTCTCGGCAGACTATGGCTACACCTTC.

V usage is TRBV13 and J usage is TRBJ1-2; 10 nucleotides line up with TRBD1. Looked up from germline, CDR1 is PRHDT and CDR2 is FYEKMQ (reference sequence). The CDR3 contains 16 residues. The ends lost 5 bases at V and 2 bases at J; junction bases unmatched: 8. The CDR3 region is CASSDRTGGANYGYTF. DNA of the CDR3: TGTGCCAGCAGCGACCGGACAGGGGGGGCCAACTATGGCTACACCTTC.

The chain carries TRBV6-2 or TRBV6-3 and TRBJ2-2; D is unresolved. V was pared by 3 bases and J by 2 bases, with 7 bases between. The CDR3 sequence is 14 residues long. CDR1 and CDR2 (germline): MNHEY, SVGEGT. CDR3 protein: CASSYMANTGELFF. DNA of the CDR3: TGTGCCAGCAGTTATATGGCTAACACCGGGGAGCTGTTTTTT.